This T cell receptor (beta chain) was retrieved from a study of T cell clusters in autoimmune cytopenias. Study summary: Per sample, median TRB depth was approximately 52,000 reads, yielding a median about 2,500 distinct clonotypes.

Approximately 40,000 genome equivalents of blood DNA were amplified for TRB. TRB rearrangements were amplified by touch-down multiplex PCR with mixed TRB-A/B primers. No DNA is given; TCRdb re-called the multiplex PCR reads and lists each CDR3 protein once. The sample includes roughly 4,800 distinct CDR3 sequences. The CDR3 has 13 amino acids. In germline, CDR1 is SGHAT, CDR2 FQDESV (reference sequence). Material: peripheral blood. J is TRBJ2-7 and V is TRBV11-1. The source is a human donor with an autoimmune cytopenia or autoimmune hepatitis (not recorded which). The CDR3 loop reads CASSEMGSISQYF.